The entry that follows covers one T cell receptor beta chain sequence. Its specific antigen is unknown. The sample holds no much larger clone one base away, and base qualities are not on file. The germline V gene encodes CDR1 MNHEY and CDR2 SMNVEV (reference sequence). The CDR3 runs 14 amino acids, cysteine and phenylalanine included. The only DNA kept is the CDR3, 42 bases in frame from the first base. The junction shows trimming of 9 bases on V and 4 bases on J, and the gene matches do not reach 6 bases of it. In total, 666 healthy bone marrow donors made up the cohort. All cohort members were sampled while nominally healthy, although unrecorded immune exposures were likely present. The donor was CMV seronegative and was included in the group of a few hundred seronegative cohort members. A peripheral blood sample was provided by each donor, and peripheral blood mononuclear cells were used for TCR beta sequencing. Genomic DNA extraction from the blood cell samples was performed with the Qiagen DNeasy Blood Extraction Kit.

The library was produced with the immunoSEQ multiplex PCR assay. The multiplex PCR relied on a mix of 60 forward primers for TCR Vbeta segments and 13 reverse primers for TCR Jbeta segments. The CDR3 region of rearranged TCR beta genes was amplified from genomic DNA by a multiplex PCR assay. The amplified TCR beta libraries were sequenced on the Illumina HiSeq System as 87-base-pair reads. The study's processing was this. In a later analysis, some 80 million unique TCR beta chains were counted across the roughly 670 repertoires, and about 9.9 million of these chains were shared by at least two donors. Raw reads were error-corrected and collapsed into unique sequences with a nearest-neighbor algorithm that merged closely related sequences to remove PCR and sequencing errors. V, D and J gene segments were assigned by aligning CDR3 sequences to IMGT reference sequences. For a sequence to be retained, a match of at least six nucleotides was required to both a V gene segment and a J gene segment. A rearrangement counted as productive if the CDR3 had no stop codons and remained in frame with V and J, and every other rearrangement counted as non-productive. Following IMGT convention, CDR3 was defined as the stretch from the second conserved V-encoded cysteine up to the conserved J-encoded phenylalanine. The earlier analysis of roughly 590 of the donors excluded sequences that lacked an unambiguous match to a single V gene segment. An earlier analysis of a few hundred of the donors called V segments functional above 56.7% productive rearrangements and segregating when the between-donor standard deviation exceeded 5%. A statistical classification framework was built to diagnose cytomegalovirus status from the catalog of TCR beta chain sequences. V and J gene assignment, in a later analysis, came from comparing TCR nucleotide sequences with IMGT/GENE-DB human TR gene sequences. Using the TCRdist pipeline, a later analysis assigned CDR3 sequences along with most-parsimonious VDJ recombination scenarios. In a later analysis, each TCR beta chain was defined by its CDR3 amino acid sequence together with its V-gene family, and reads without a unique V-gene family were excluded. In a later analysis, 550 to 650 highly shared, low-generation-probability nucleotide sequences were removed to address suspected cross-contamination and a sequencing artifact. In a later analysis, a clonal expansion index for each public chain was calculated from normalized within-repertoire ranks of inferred template counts. Generation probabilities in a later analysis came from a VDJ recombination model fitted to out-of-frame rearrangements, and those results were checked against IGoR. In a later analysis, hypergeometric tests were used to score TCR-TCR, TCR-HLA and TCR-CMV co-occurrence, with a repertoire-size bias correction applied to TCR pairs. False discovery rates were estimated in a later analysis by permuting HLA or CMV assignments 20 times. In a later analysis, co-occurring TCRs were grouped with DBSCAN, and TCRdist sequence similarity was added when clustering was performed within HLA-allele-positive subsets. Repertoires with fewer than 30,000 or more than 120,000 public chains were left out of co-occurrence clustering, as were a handful of repertoires with anomalous nucleotide sharing. The table comes from immuneACCESS by way of TCRdb, which keeps in-frame sequences with V and J called. Part of the clones is missing from these tables; in studies checked, under half for an unresolved V gene and the rest for unknown reasons. The D gene and trimming were derived from the DNA, and the V and J assignments and clone size from that table. A total of under 150,000 clones appear in this sample, 70% to 75% of them only once. The ten largest make up 1.6% of the sample.

This sample was taken from a study of cytomegalovirus exposure and HLA in healthy donors (dated by TCRdb to about 2017). At the level of the whole study: An earlier analysis of some 620 of the donors reported about 300 Gb of sequence data and roughly 120 million unique TCR beta sequences obtained from about 170 million T cells. Approximately 330 gigabases of sequencing data and approximately 92 million unique TCR sequences made up an early release that covered several hundred HLA-typed donors. Of the approximately 370 genotyped donors, roughly 76% were placed in the genetic ancestry cluster associated with self-reported Caucasian donors. The aim of the study was to test whether cataloging public T cell receptors could identify signatures of past pathogen exposure. Using immunosequencing, the study profiled T cell repertoires from about 620 subjects and related those repertoires to cytomegalovirus serostatus. In addition to the first cohort of several hundred subjects, a separate validation cohort of 130 or so different subjects was used. To predict cytomegalovirus infection status, the study brought together high-throughput TCR immunosequencing, statistical association of individual TCRs with disease status, and machine learning. A later analysis re-analyzed previously published TCR beta repertoires from 660 or so donors and added high-resolution HLA genotyping to study TCR occurrence patterns. In the later analysis, no new phenotypic data were used to find candidate immune exposures; instead, reliance was placed on TCR beta sequences and their occurrence across donors. To decide whether each TCR beta V gene segment behaved as functional or pseudogenic, an earlier analysis of some 580 of the donors relied on high-throughput TCR beta sequencing. Alongside the repertoire data, information on donor age, sex, ethnicity and CMV serostatus was compiled. A later genetic analysis used genome-wide SNP genotypes for about 65% of the roughly 670 donors, treating that subset as a discovery cohort. Every discovery cohort repertoire had been produced on one sequencing platform. HLA typing included class I and class II loci at four-digit resolution. The number of typed donors differed by locus: 629-630 for A, B, C, DRB1 and DQB1; approximately 520 for DQA1; over 600 for DPA1; and 400 to 480 for DPB1. Four to six DR-DQ haplotypes were handled as single units for association and clustering, since linkage in the cohort was strong. Across around 400 genotyped donors of the cohort, an average of approximately 200,000 unique TCR beta nucleotide sequences per donor were sequenced, and 15% to 20% of those sequences were non-productive. Beyond this particular receptor, the publication reports: Most CMV-associated TCR beta chains appeared to be HLA-restricted in a later analysis, and the HLA associations seemed to be driven largely by CMV exposure. According to a later genetic analysis, donors in an Asian-associated ancestry cluster had fewer N-insertions in productive TCRs than the approximately 670-donor mean. A further reported finding was that TCR beta sequences accurately predicted the HLA-A and HLA-B alleles for most subjects in the first cohort. A later analysis found that TCR association rates varied across HLA loci, with DRB1 alleles showing the most associated TCRs and HLA-C alleles the fewest. About 15 rarely observed V segments, including chromosome 9 orphons, were excluded from the earlier analysis of several hundred of the donors because counts were too low. According to the authors, the approach could potentially be generalized to other disease states and immunological phenotypes. The only immune exposure information available for the cohort was CMV serostatus. A later analysis associated about 18,000 TCR beta sequences with specific HLA alleles at a false discovery rate of 0.05. When HLA alleles, especially DR and DQ, strongly co-occurred, attributing TCR associations to individual alleles was difficult. In vitro tests confirmed that a few of the cytomegalovirus-associated TCR beta chains recognize cytomegalovirus antigens. Because HLA typing was unavailable for some donors at each locus, only the typed subset was used in association tests. Presence/absence analyses assumed roughly uniform sequencing depth across donors, an assumption that may not hold. The classifier was reported to diagnose cytomegalovirus status with high specificity and sensitivity in both the original and validation cohorts. The study gave a list of some 150 TCR beta chains associated with cytomegalovirus. Several of the top co-occurrence clusters appeared to be linked to parvovirus B19, influenza, CMV and Epstein-Barr virus, according to a later analysis. In this cohort, only TCR beta chains were sequenced, and detectable features were limited by the absence of alpha or paired-chain data. The 87-base-pair reads could not distinguish some IMGT-functional V segments, including TRBV6-2 and TRBV6-3, so those segments were excluded. An association between a missense DCLRE1C variant and V-gene and J-gene trimming of TCR beta chains was found in a later genetic analysis and replicated in an independent cohort. In an earlier analysis of approximately 590 of the donors, most TCR beta V segments appeared in productive rearrangements about 87% or about 30% of the time, broadly matching IMGT annotations. Compared with equally common non-associated chains, HLA-associated TCR beta chains in a later analysis were more clonally expanded and had lower generation probabilities. A group of highly shared sequence variants was considered likely to be a technical artifact of the sequencing pipeline. Correlated functional status among segregating V segments might reflect linkage disequilibrium, but an unknown experimental factor could not be ruled out. Most TCR sequences were observed very rarely across donors, whereas some public TCRs were present in many individuals.

The sequenced sample consisted of PBMCs. The TCR comes from a woman aged 18-30 years in good health and CMV-seronegative. Recombination connected TRBV27 to TRBJ1-6; TRBD1 lines up with 7 middle nucleotides. The nucleotide sequence is TGTGCCAGTTCCGGGACAGAGTATAATTCACCCCTCCACTTT. Its protein is CASSGTEYNSPLHF.